This T cell receptor (beta chain) is from a study of shared clonotypes between healthy human individuals. The CDR3 is 17 residues long. Libraries were prepared by immunoSEQ multiplex PCR; TCRdb keeps only in-frame clonotypes and omits some of them. The sample has approximately 1.5 million clones, 95% to 99% seen once. The V gene is TRBV21-1, the J gene TRBJ2-7; whether TRBD2, the table's D call, matches the DNA was not checked. TRBV21-1 is deemed a pseudogene. The sequenced sample consisted of naive CD4+ T cells sorted from blood. Subset given: CD45RA+ positively selected. The receptor comes from a man aged 25 to 45 in good health. Here the CDR3 DNA reads TGTGCCAGCAGCAAGATACTGAAACCGGGACTAGGCTACGAGCAGTACTTC. It codes for CASSKILKPGLGYEQYF.